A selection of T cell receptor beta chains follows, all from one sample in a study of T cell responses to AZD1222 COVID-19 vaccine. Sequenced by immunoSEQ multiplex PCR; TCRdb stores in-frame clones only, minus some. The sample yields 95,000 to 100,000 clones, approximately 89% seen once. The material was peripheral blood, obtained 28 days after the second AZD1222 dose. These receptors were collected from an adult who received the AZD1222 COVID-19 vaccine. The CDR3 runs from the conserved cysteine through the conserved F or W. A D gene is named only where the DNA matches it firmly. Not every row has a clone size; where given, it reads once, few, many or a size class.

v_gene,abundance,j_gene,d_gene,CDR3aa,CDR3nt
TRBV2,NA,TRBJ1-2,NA,CASKGGSSNYGYTF,TGTGCCAGCAAGGGGGGGAGCTCTAACTATGGCTACACCTTC
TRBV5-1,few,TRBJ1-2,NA,CASSLAGNGYTF,TGCGCCAGCAGCTTGGCTGGGAATGGCTACACCTTC
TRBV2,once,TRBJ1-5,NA,CASTEVTSNQPQHF,TGTGCCAGCACGGAGGTGACTAGCAATCAGCCCCAGCATTTT
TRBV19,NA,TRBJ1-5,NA,CASSIGGAINQPQHF,TGTGCCAGTAGTATTGGGGGCGCCATCAATCAGCCCCAGCATTTT
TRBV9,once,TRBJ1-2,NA,CASSKDPGTLYGYTF,TGTGCCAGCAGCAAAGACCCGGGGACGTTGTATGGCTACACCTTC
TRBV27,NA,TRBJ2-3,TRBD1,CASSARDRADTQYF,TGTGCCAGCAGTGCCCGGGACAGGGCAGATACGCAGTATTTT
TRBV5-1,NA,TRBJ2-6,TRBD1,CASSPTGAGANVLTF,TGCGCCAGCAGCCCAACAGGGGCAGGGGCCAACGTCCTGACTTTC
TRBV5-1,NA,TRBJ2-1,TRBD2,CASTLGRGSNEQFF,TGCGCCAGCACTCTGGGGAGGGGCTCCAATGAGCAGTTCTTC
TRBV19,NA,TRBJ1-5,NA,CASMRDNSNQPQHF,TGTGCCAGTATGCGGGATAATAGCAATCAGCCCCAGCATTTT
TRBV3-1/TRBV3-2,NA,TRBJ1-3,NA,CASSQGTANTIYF,TGTGCCAGCAGCCAAGGGACAGCGAACACCATATATTTT
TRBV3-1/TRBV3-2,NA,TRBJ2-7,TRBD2,CASSSPLAGFYEQYF,TGTGCCAGCAGCTCCCCGTTAGCGGGATTCTACGAGCAGTACTTC
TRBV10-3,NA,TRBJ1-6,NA,CAISDPVGNSPLHF,TGTGCCATCAGTGACCCGGTCGGAAATTCACCCCTCCACTTT
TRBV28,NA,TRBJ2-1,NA,CASSLQGNNEQFF,TGTGCCAGCAGTTTACAGGGCAACAATGAGCAGTTCTTC
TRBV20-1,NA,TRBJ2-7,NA,CSATPVGEQYF,TGCAGTGCTACCCCCGTAGGCGAGCAGTACTTC
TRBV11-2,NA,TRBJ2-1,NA,CASSLDQGGYNEQFF,TGTGCCAGCAGCTTAGATCAGGGGGGCTACAATGAGCAGTTCTTC
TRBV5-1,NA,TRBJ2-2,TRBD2,CASSFLSTSGGELFF,TGCGCCAGCAGCTTTTTATCAACTAGCGGCGGGGAGCTGTTTTTT
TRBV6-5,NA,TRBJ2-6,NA,CASSSPGANVLTF,TGTGCCAGCAGTAGTCCTGGGGCCAACGTCCTGACTTTC
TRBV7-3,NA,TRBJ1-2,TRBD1,CASSHSGTGGDYGYTF,TGTGCCAGCAGCCATTCCGGGACAGGGGGCGACTATGGCTACACCTTC
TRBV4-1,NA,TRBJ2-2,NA,CASSQRDTGELFF,TGCGCCAGCAGCCAAAGGGACACCGGGGAGCTGTTTTTT
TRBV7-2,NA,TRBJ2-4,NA,CASSLGTRAQGENIQYF,TGTGCCAGCAGCTTAGGGACCCGGGCCCAAGGCGAAAACATTCAGTACTTC
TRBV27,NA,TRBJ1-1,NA,CASSSLETEAFF,TGTGCCAGCAGTTCTCTGGAGACTGAAGCTTTCTTT
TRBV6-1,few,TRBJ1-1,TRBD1,CASSDDRGRDEAFF,TGTGCCAGCAGTGATGACAGGGGGCGAGATGAAGCTTTCTTT
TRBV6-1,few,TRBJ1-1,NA,CASSEAPGLRDTEAFF,TGTGCCAGCAGTGAAGCGCCGGGACTTAGGGACACTGAAGCTTTCTTT
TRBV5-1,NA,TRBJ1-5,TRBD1,CASSSGQGGRNQPQHF,TGCGCCAGCAGCTCGGGACAGGGTGGTCGGAATCAGCCCCAGCATTTT
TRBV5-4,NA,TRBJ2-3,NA,CASTQGGTGTDTQYF,TGTGCCAGCACCCAAGGGGGTACCGGCACAGATACGCAGTATTTT
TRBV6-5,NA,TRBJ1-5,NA,CASSYLGGQPQHF,TGTGCCAGCAGTTACCTTGGGGGCCAGCCCCAGCATTTT
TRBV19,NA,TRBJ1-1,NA,CASSIDPGAEAFF,TGTGCCAGTAGTATAGATCCGGGGGCTGAAGCTTTCTTT
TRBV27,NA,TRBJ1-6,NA,CASGDLNSPLHF,TGTGCCAGCGGGGACCTCAATTCACCCCTCCACTTT
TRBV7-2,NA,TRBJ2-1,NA,CASSTIGLGAYNEQFF,TGTGCCAGCAGCACTATAGGGCTCGGGGCCTACAATGAGCAGTTCTTC
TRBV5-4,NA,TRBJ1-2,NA,CASSLGQNRGGYTF,TGTGCCAGCAGCTTGGGACAGAACAGAGGTGGCTACACCTTC
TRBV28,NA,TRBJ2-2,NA,CASSSGGDTGELFF,TGTGCCAGCAGTTCCGGGGGCGACACCGGGGAGCTGTTTTTT
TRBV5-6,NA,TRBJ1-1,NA,CASSPARQGEGTEAFF,TGTGCCAGCAGCCCCGCGAGGCAGGGAGAGGGCACTGAAGCTTTCTTT
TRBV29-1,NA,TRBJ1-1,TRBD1,CSVEDTGVGIGTEAFF,TGCAGCGTTGAAGATACAGGGGTAGGGATTGGGACTGAAGCTTTCTTT
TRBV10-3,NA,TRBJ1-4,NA,CAISERGNEKLFF,TGTGCCATCAGTGAAAGGGGAAATGAAAAACTGTTTTTT
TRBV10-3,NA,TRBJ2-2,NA,CACGAGAAGELFF,TGTGCCTGTGGGGCCGGGGCGGCCGGGGAGCTGTTTTTT
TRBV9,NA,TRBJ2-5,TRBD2,CASSPGRGRWETQYF,TGTGCCAGCAGCCCGGGGAGGGGACGGTGGGAGACCCAGTACTTC
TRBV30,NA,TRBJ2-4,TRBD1,CAWSPDRVLNLAKNIQYF,TGTGCCTGGAGCCCCGACAGGGTACTAAATTTAGCCAAAAACATTCAGTACTTC
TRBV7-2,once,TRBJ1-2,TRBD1,CASSLAAGGNYGYTF,TGTGCCAGCAGCTTAGCTGCAGGGGGCAACTATGGCTACACCTTC
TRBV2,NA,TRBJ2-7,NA,CASSTVREQYF,TGTGCCAGCAGTACCGTACGCGAGCAGTACTTC
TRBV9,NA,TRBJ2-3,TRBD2,CASSVDSGTSTDTQYF,TGTGCCAGCAGCGTGGATAGCGGGACAAGCACAGATACGCAGTATTTT
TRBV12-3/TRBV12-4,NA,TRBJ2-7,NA,CASRGHGYEQYF,TGTGCCAGCAGGGGACATGGCTACGAGCAGTACTTC
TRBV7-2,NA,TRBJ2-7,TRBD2,CASNFRLLAGAGEQYF,TGTGCCAGCAACTTCCGGCTCCTAGCGGGGGCGGGGGAGCAGTACTTC
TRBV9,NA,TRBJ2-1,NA,CASSSSAGSYNEQFF,TGTGCCAGCAGCTCTTCAGCGGGCTCCTACAATGAGCAGTTCTTC
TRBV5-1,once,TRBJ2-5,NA,CATSPGDVKTQYF,TGCGCCACCTCTCCCGGGGACGTAAAGACCCAGTACTTC
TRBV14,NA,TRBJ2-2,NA,CASSPLAWNTGELFF,TGTGCCAGCAGCCCCCTGGCGTGGAACACCGGGGAGCTGTTTTTT